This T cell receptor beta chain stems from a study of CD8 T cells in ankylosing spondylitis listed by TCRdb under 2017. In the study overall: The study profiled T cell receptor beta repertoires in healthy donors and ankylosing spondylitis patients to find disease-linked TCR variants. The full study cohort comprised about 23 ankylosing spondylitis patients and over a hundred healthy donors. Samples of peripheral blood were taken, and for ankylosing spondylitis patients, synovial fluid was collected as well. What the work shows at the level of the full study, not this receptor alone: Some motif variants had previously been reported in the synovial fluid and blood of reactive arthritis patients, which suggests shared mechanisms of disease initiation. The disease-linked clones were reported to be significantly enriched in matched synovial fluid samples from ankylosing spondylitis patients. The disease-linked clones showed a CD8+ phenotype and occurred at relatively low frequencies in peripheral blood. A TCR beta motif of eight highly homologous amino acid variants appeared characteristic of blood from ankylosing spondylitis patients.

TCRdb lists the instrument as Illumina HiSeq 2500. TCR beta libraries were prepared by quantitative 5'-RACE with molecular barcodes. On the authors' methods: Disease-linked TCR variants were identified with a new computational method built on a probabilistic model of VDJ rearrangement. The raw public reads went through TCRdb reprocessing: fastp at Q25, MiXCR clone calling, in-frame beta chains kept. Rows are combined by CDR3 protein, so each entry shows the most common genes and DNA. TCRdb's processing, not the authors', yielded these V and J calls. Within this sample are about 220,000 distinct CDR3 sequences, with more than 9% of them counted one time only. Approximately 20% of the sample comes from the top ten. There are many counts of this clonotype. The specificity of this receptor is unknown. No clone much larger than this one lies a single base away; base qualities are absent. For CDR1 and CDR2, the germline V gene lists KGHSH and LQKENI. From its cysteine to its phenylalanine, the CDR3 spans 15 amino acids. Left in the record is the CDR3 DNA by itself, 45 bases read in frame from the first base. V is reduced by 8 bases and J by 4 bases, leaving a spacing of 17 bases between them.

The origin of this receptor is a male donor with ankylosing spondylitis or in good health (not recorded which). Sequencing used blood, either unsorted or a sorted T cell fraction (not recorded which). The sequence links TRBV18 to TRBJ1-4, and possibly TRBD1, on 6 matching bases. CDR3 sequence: CASHESEGGNEKLFF. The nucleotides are TGTGCCAGCCACGAAAGCGAAGGGGGTAATGAAAAACTGTTTTTT.